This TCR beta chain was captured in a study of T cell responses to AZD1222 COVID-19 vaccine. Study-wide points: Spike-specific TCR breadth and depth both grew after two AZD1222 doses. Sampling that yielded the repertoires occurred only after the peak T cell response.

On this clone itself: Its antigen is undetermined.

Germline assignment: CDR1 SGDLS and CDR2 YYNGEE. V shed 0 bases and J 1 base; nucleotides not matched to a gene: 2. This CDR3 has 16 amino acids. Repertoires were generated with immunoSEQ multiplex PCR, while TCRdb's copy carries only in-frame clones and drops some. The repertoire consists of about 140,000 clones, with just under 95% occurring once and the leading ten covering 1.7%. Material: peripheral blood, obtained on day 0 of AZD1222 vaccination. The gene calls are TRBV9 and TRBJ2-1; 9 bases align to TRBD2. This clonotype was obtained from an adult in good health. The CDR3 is CASSVGLAASYNEQFF. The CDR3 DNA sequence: TGTGCCAGCAGCGTAGGACTAGCGGCATCCTACAATGAGCAGTTCTTC.